Below, 26 T cell receptor beta chains from the same sample are listed, as sequenced in a study of blood T cell repertoires in COVID-19. Some clones are missing from TCRdb's copy, which holds only in-frame ones; the method was immunoSEQ multiplex PCR. The sample shows around 49,000 clones, 80% to 85% of them seen only once. The sample consisted of peripheral blood. These receptors all stem from a woman of 80 years or more with COVID-19, enrolled during active disease.

In nucleotides, the CDR3 is TGTGCCAGCAGTGCCCAGGGCCTGGGGGAGACCCAGTACTTC. Its protein product is CASSAQGLGETQYF. This chain connects TRBV2 to TRBJ2-5; tentatively, D is TRBD1 (5 bases). V lost 4 bases and J lost 5, with 14 bases in between. The CDR3 covers 14 residues. Looked up from germline, CDR1 is SNHLY and CDR2 is FYNNEI. Together with reference TRBV2 and TRBJ2-5, the CDR3 gives the full variable domain: EPEVTQTPSHQVTQMGQEVILRCVPISNHLYFYWYRQILGQKVEFLVSFYNNEISEKSEIFDDQFSVERPDGSNFTLKIRSTKLEDSAMYFCASSAQGLGETQYFGPGTRLLVL.

This chain joins TRBV7-9 and TRBJ2-2; D gene uncertain. The germline V and J ends were trimmed by 5 bases and 6 bases, with 7 bases remaining between them. Germline V CDR1 and CDR2: SEHNR, FQNEAQ (reference sequence). This CDR3 comprises 12 residues. The CDR3 protein is CASSISAGELFF. In DNA, the CDR3 is TGTGCCAGCAGCATATCCGCCGGGGAGCTGTTTTTT.

The CDR3 DNA reads as TGTGCCAGTAGTGCTCGGGACAGCGACTCCTACGAGCAGTACTTC. Protein sequence: CASSARDSDSYEQYF. This rearrangement joins TRBV19 to TRBJ2-7; TRBD1 matches 7 bases. Trimming at V came to 5 bases and at J to 0 bases, leaving 7 bases not matched to a gene. Germline CDR1 and CDR2: LNHDA and SQIVND (reference sequence). The CDR3 is made up of 15 amino acids.

The rearrangement links TRBV6-5 to TRBJ2-7, with D perhaps TRBD1 (5 bases). This CDR3 comprises 15 residues. Germline assignment: CDR1 MNHEY and CDR2 SVGAGI. With 6 bases removed from V and 3 bases from J, the gap between germline ends came to 18 bases. CDR3 coding DNA: TGTGCCAGCAGGTTCACAGGAGATGGTAGCTACGAGCAGTACTTC. This sequence encodes CASRFTGDGSYEQYF.

The J gene is TRBJ2-2, the V gene TRBV28, with D possibly matching TRBD1 (5 bases). V lost 2 bases, J lost 1 base, and 14 bases lay in between. In germline, CDR1 is MDHEN, CDR2 SYDVKM. CDR3 length: 17 amino acids. The CDR3 is CASSLRSQGLNTGELFF. The CDR3, as DNA: TGTGCCAGCAGTTTAAGGTCTCAGGGTCTGAACACCGGGGAGCTGTTTTTT.

V gene TRBV19 combines with J gene TRBJ1-1; D gene unclear. The germline CDR1 and CDR2 sequences are LNHDA and SQIVND (reference sequence). With 5 bases removed from V and 8 bases from J, the gap between germline ends came to 12 bases. CDR3 length: 12 residues. The CDR3 is CASSLVSGEAFF. The CDR3 DNA reads TGTGCCAGTAGTTTGGTCAGCGGGGAAGCTTTCTTT.

The chain is built from TRBV19 and TRBJ2-5; D is unresolved. This CDR3 is built from 13 residues. CDR1 LNHDA and CDR2 SQIVND come from the germline V gene (reference sequence). Trimming pared 5 bases from V and 4 bases from J, leaving 11 bases between. CDR3 protein: CASSVPPGETQYF. In nucleotides, the CDR3 is TGTGCCAGTAGTGTACCGCCCGGAGAGACCCAGTACTTC.

This chain joins TRBV29-1 and TRBJ2-3; 8 bases line up with TRBD1. The CDR3 consists of 13 residues. J was trimmed by 4 bases and V by 8 bases; bases with no gene match: 8. Germline CDR1 reads SQVTM; CDR2 reads ANQGSEA. The CDR3 coding sequence is TGCAGCCTAGGACAGGGTATCGCAGATACGCAGTATTTT. Translated: CSLGQGIADTQYF.

V gene TRBV6-5 combines with J gene TRBJ1-4; the D gene is possibly TRBD1 (5 bases). V gave up 6 bases and J gave up 8 bases, with 19 bases separating them. This CDR3 spans 15 amino acids. Germline-derived CDR1 and CDR2 are MNHEY and SVGAGI. The CDR3 DNA is TGTGCCAGCAGGCCCCGGCCACCGGAGGGGGAAAAACTGTTTTTT. As protein: CASRPRPPEGEKLFF.

The CDR3 DNA sequence: TGTGCCAGCAGCTTAGGAGGTGGACTAGCGGGAGCAAGCAATGAGCAGTTCTTC. This gives the protein CASSLGGGLAGASNEQFF. This chain uses TRBV7-9 with TRBJ2-1; 13 bases are a match to TRBD2. The CDR3 is 18 amino acids. The V gene end was trimmed by 1 base and the J gene end by 6 bases; junction bases not matched to a gene: 9. CDR1 SEHNR and CDR2 FQNEAQ come from the germline V gene (reference sequence).

The J gene is TRBJ2-7, the V gene TRBV4-1; TRBD1 is a possible D gene (5 bases). The CDR3 is made up of 15 amino acids. V lost 1 base and J 0 bases, leaving 10 bases between the germline ends. CDR1 MGHRA and CDR2 YSYEKL come from the germline V gene. The CDR3 region is CASSQGGTYSYEQYF. CDR3 coding DNA: TGCGCCAGCAGCCAAGGGGGCACTTACTCCTACGAGCAGTACTTC.

This chain joins TRBV28 and TRBJ1-2, with TRBD1 identical over 9 bases. This CDR3 is 13 amino acids long. Germline V CDR1 and CDR2: MDHEN, SYDVKM. V lost 2 bases to trimming and J lost 8 bases; unmatched junction nucleotides: 3. The CDR3 bases are TGTGCCAGCAGTTTAGGGACAGGGTGGGGCTACACCTTC. Translated, it gives CASSLGTGWGYTF.

V usage is TRBV27 and J usage is TRBJ2-1; D gene ambiguous. The V gene lost 0 bases and the J gene lost 1 base, with 7 bases spanning the gap. The germline gives CDR1 MNHEY, CDR2 SMNVEV (reference sequence). This CDR3 is built from 15 residues. The CDR3 nucleotides read TGTGCCAGCAGTTTATCCGGGTTTTCCTACAATGAGCAGTTCTTC. Residues: CASSLSGFSYNEQFF.

The chain is built from TRBV25-1 and TRBJ2-3; D remains ambiguous. Germline V gene sequence: CDR1 MGHDK, CDR2 SYGVNS. Trimming left V 3 bases short and J 4 bases short, with 11 bases between. There are 14 residues in the CDR3. The CDR3 sequence: CASSDPARSDTQYF. The CDR3 DNA follows: TGTGCCAGCAGTGATCCGGCTAGATCAGATACGCAGTATTTT.

Written as DNA, the CDR3 is TGTGCCAGCAGCCAGTCCCCCCGGGGTGAAAAACTGTTTTTT. Amino acids: CASSQSPRGEKLFF. The chain combines TRBV3-1 (or the pseudogene TRBV3-2) with TRBJ1-4; D not resolved. V shed 3 bases and J shed 7 bases, with 12 bases lying between them. The CDR3 is 14 amino acids. CDR1 and CDR2 from the germline V gene are LGHDT and YNNKEL (reference sequence).

The chain is built from TRBV7-8 and TRBJ2-7; unclear D gene. This CDR3 is 13 amino acids long. The ends were cut back, 1 base at V and 7 bases at J, with 11 bases in the middle. From germline, CDR1 is SGHVS and CDR2 FQNEAQ. The CDR3 nucleotides are TGTGCCAGCAGCTTAGAGTGGTCAGATGAGCAGTACTTC. Amino acid sequence: CASSLEWSDEQYF.

CDR3: CASTYGGPGELFF. The CDR3 nucleotides are TGTGCCAGCACTTACGGGGGGCCCGGGGAGCTGTTTTTT. This rearrangement joins TRBV28 to TRBJ2-2; D is possibly TRBD2 (7 bases). The germline V and J ends were trimmed by 7 bases and 6 bases, with 12 bases remaining between them. The germline gives CDR1 MDHEN, CDR2 SYDVKM. The CDR3 totals 13 residues.

This chain connects TRBV14 to TRBJ2-1; 14 nucleotides match TRBD2. CDR3 length: 14 residues. From germline, CDR1 is SGHDN and CDR2 FVKESK. Germline trimming cut 3 bases from V and 9 bases from J; bases unmatched to any gene: 1. The DNA for the CDR3 is TGTGCCAGCAGCCAGGGACTAGCGGGAGTTGAGCAGTTCTTC. Translating it yields CASSQGLAGVEQFF.

This clone has just one count. V and J are TRBV27 and TRBJ1-1; TRBD1 matches at 8 bases. This CDR3 region has 16 residues. Germline values: CDR1 MNHEY, CDR2 SMNVEV (reference sequence). The V and J ends lost 4 bases and 0 bases, in that order; junction bases with no gene match: 7. In nucleotides, the CDR3 is TGTGCCAGCAGTTCGCAGGGGGCTATCATGAACACTGAAGCTTTCTTT. As protein: CASSSQGAIMNTEAFF.

The rearrangement links TRBV28 to TRBJ1-6; 7 nucleotides match TRBD1. After removal of 11 bases from V and 7 bases from J, the junction contained 11 bases not matched to a gene. CDR1 is MDHEN, CDR2 SYDVKM, per germline. The CDR3 is 14 residues long. CDR3 sequence reads: CAGRRQGDNSPLHF. CDR3 DNA sequence: TGTGCCGGCCGTCGACAGGGAGACAATTCACCCCTCCACTTT.

This chain links TRBV5-1 with TRBJ2-5; 10 nucleotides align to TRBD2. CDR3 length: 16 residues. J gave up 5 bases and V 2 bases, and 9 bases lay outside the gene matches. Germline CDR1 and CDR2: SGHRS and YFSETQ. This CDR3 reads CASSFNPGLATETQYF. The CDR3 bases are TGCGCCAGCAGCTTCAATCCGGGACTAGCGACGGAGACCCAGTACTTC. Filled out from reference TRBV5-1 and TRBJ2-5, the complete variable domain reads KAGVTQTPRYLIKTRGQQVTLSCSPISGHRSVSWYQQTPGQGLQFLFEYFSETQRNKGNFPGRFSGRQFSNSRSEMNVSTLELGDSALYLCASSFNPGLATETQYFGPGTRLLVL.

The rearrangement links TRBV7-9 to TRBJ2-3; TRBD2 aligns across 8 bases. V gave up 5 bases and J gave up 5 bases; unmatched junction bases: 9. The CDR3 runs to 15 residues. In germline, CDR1 is SEHNR, CDR2 FQNEAQ (reference sequence). CDR3 bases: TGTGCCAGCAGCCCTCGGACTAGCTTGGGAGATACGCAGTATTTT. Amino acid sequence: CASSPRTSLGDTQYF.

V and J are TRBV7-2 and TRBJ2-7; tentatively, D is TRBD2 (7 bases). Deletions cut 5 bases from V and 0 bases from J, with 17 bases between. The CDR3 is made up of 16 amino acids. Per the germline V gene, CDR1 is SGHTA and CDR2 is FQGNSA. As DNA, the CDR3 is TGTGCCAGCAGCCCACCCGGGGGGCTGAGCTCCTACGAGCAGTACTTC. Protein product: CASSPPGGLSSYEQYF. Drawing the rest from reference TRBV7-2 and TRBJ2-7, the complete variable domain is GAGVSQSPSNKVTEKGKDVELRCDPISGHTALYWYRQSLGQGLEFLIYFQGNSAPDKSGLPSDRFSAERTGGSVSTLTIQRTQQEDSAVYLCASSPPGGLSSYEQYFGPGTRLTVT.

The V gene is TRBV24-1, the J gene TRBJ2-5, with 14 bases that match TRBD2. Germline V gene data show CDR1 as KGHDR and CDR2 as SFDVKD. The CDR3 totals 16 residues. Trimming cost V 2 bases and J 3 bases; bases outside gene matches: 1. The CDR3 protein is CATSDSGLAGEETQYF. The CDR3 nucleotides read TGTGCCACCAGTGATTCGGGACTAGCGGGAGAAGAGACCCAGTACTTC.

V usage is TRBV5-1 and J usage is TRBJ2-3, with 7 positions matching TRBD2. The CDR3 runs to 15 residues. The V gene end was trimmed by 2 bases and the J gene end by 4 bases; junction bases not matched to a gene: 7. Germline V gene lookup returns CDR1 SGHRS and CDR2 YFSETQ. CDR3: CASSLLVGGPDTQYF. The CDR3 DNA reads TGCGCCAGCAGCTTACTGGTGGGAGGGCCAGATACGCAGTATTTT.

This chain links TRBV5-1 with TRBJ2-1; 8 bases map to TRBD2. Germline loops: CDR1 SGHRS, CDR2 YFSETQ. This CDR3 is 15 amino acids long. Unmatched junction bases numbered 8, after V lost 1 base and J lost 8 bases. For the CDR3, the DNA is TGCGCCAGCAGCTTGAGGGGACTAGTGAGGGATGAGCAGTTCTTC. Encoded protein: CASSLRGLVRDEQFF.